Listed here is a single T cell receptor (beta chain). The data were taken from a study of CD8 T cells in Susac syndrome. Blood CD8+ and CD4+ T cells underwent high-throughput TCR beta sequencing. The multiple sclerosis control group comprised treatment-naive patients with stable or active relapsing-remitting disease. Negative isolation yielded CD8+ and CD4+ T cells; FACS enriched TEMRA cells. The CDR3 length is 15 residues. The ends were cut back, 8 bases at V and 2 bases at J, with 19 bases in the middle. CDR1 is SNHLY and CDR2 is FYNNEI in the germline V gene. The RNA input was about 0.5 to 1 ug, and it was reverse transcribed with random hexamers. Coverage of TCR beta CDR3 amplification by immunoSEQ multiplex PCR extended to 54 Vbeta and 13 Jbeta. TCRdb reprocessed the immunoSEQ multiplex PCR reads via MiXCR and lists one record per CDR3 protein. The repertoire includes over 150,000 distinct CDR3 sequences, about 93% of them detected once, and more than 0.08% sits in the top ten.

This TCR derives from a human donor with multiple sclerosis. The chain couples TRBV2 to TRBJ2-7; D tentatively fits TRBD1 or TRBD2 (5 bases each). Specimen: CD4+ T cells from PBMCs. DNA of the CDR3: TGTGCCAGCTCCGCCATGGGGGTTGTGACCTACGAGCAGTACTTC. This sequence encodes CASSAMGVVTYEQYF.